This T cell receptor beta chain derives from a study of blood T cell repertoires in COVID-19. This CDR3 is built from 12 residues. CDR1 is MNHEY and CDR2 is SVGAGI in the germline V gene. The V end was cut by 6 bases, the J end by 8 bases, with 11 bases between. Assay: immunoSEQ multiplex PCR; the TCRdb copy retains only in-frame clones and omits some. The sample lists 110,000 to 150,000 clones, more than 65% occurring once. Sequencing input: peripheral blood. The sequence was obtained from a man between 60 and 75 years old with active or convalescent COVID-19. J is TRBJ2-1 and V is TRBV6-5; D not certain. CDR3 in DNA: TGTGCCAGCAGCCCCCGAGGTTATGAGCAGTTCTTC. Protein product: CASSPRGYEQFF.